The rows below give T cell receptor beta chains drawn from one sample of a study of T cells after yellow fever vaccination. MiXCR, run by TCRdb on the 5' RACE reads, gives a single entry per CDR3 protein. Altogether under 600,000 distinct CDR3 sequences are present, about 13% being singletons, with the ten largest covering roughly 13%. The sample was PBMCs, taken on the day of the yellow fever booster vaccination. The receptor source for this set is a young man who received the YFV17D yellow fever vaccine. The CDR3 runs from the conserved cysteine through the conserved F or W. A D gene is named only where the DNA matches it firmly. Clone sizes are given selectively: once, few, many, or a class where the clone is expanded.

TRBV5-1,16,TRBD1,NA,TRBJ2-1,CASSLAPGQGNNEQFF,TGCGCCAGCAGCTTGGCACCGGGACAGGGGAACAATGAGCAGTTCTTC
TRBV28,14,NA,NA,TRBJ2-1,CASRSGGGRNEQFF,TGTGCCAGCAGATCCGGTGGGGGCAGGAATGAGCAGTTCTTC
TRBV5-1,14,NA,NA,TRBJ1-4,CASSRQPDNEKLFF,TGCGCCAGCTCTCGACAGCCTGATAATGAAAAACTGTTTTTT
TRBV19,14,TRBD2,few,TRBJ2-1,CASRGREIYNEQFF,TGTGCCAGTAGAGGGCGGGAGATCTACAATGAGCAGTTCTTC
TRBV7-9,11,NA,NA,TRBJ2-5,CASSTSWTQYF,TGTGCCAGCAGCACCTCTTGGACCCAGTACTTC
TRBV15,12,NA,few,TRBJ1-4,CATSRDLEKLFF,TGTGCCACCAGCAGAGATCTAGAAAAACTGTTTTTT
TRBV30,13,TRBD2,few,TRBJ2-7,CALLSGRVDEQYF,TGTGCCTTGCTTAGCGGGAGGGTTGACGAGCAGTACTTC
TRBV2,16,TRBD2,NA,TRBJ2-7,CASSERRTSGSNEQYF,TGTGCCAGCAGTGAAAGACGGACTAGCGGGAGCAACGAGCAGTACTTC
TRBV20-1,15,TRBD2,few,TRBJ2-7,CSASIGASGSLGQYF,TGCAGTGCTAGTATAGGGGCTAGCGGGAGTTTGGGGCAGTACTTC
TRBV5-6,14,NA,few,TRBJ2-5,CASSLPLVGETQYF,TGTGCCAGCAGCCTCCCTCTAGTCGGAGAGACCCAGTACTTC
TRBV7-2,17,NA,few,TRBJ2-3,CASSRKTGPLLFDTQYF,TGTGCCAGCAGTCGAAAAACAGGCCCGCTGCTCTTTGATACGCAGTATTTT
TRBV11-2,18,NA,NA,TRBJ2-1,CASSSRGLAIDSYNEQFF,TGTGCCAGCAGCTCGAGGGGACTGGCTATCGACTCCTACAATGAGCAGTTCTTC
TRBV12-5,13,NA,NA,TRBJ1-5,CASGLNSNQPQHF,TGTGCTAGTGGTTTAAACTCCAATCAGCCCCAGCATTTT
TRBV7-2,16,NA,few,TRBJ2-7,CASSLSSRPTIVEQYF,TGTGCCAGCAGCCTCAGTTCAAGGCCCACCATCGTCGAGCAGTACTTC
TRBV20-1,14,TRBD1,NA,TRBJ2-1,CSAKGQGWANEQFF,TGCAGTGCTAAAGGACAGGGATGGGCGAATGAGCAGTTCTTC
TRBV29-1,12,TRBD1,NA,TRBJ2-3,CSVTGGPDTQYF,TGCAGCGTAACAGGGGGCCCAGATACGCAGTATTTT
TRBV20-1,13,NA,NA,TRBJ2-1,CSARDTIADEQFF,TGCAGTGCTAGAGACACCATAGCTGATGAGCAGTTCTTC
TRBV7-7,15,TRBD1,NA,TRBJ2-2,CASSLGQGEIGELFF,TGTGCTAGCAGCTTAGGCCAGGGGGAGATCGGGGAGCTGTTTTTT
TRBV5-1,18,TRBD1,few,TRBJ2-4,CASSLGTGLTFGGDIQYF,TGCGCCAGCAGCCTAGGGACAGGGCTAACGTTTGGAGGCGACATTCAGTACTTC
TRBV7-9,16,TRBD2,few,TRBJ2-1,CASSQIAGGSYNEQFF,TGTGCCAGCAGCCAAATAGCGGGAGGGTCCTACAATGAGCAGTTCTTC
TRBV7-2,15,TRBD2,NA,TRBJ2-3,CASSFGLAGPHTQYF,TGTGCCAGCAGCTTCGGACTAGCGGGACCTCATACGCAGTATTTT
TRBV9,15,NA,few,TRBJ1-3,CASSAGGRSGNTIYF,TGTGCCAGCTCGGCCGGGGGTCGATCTGGAAACACCATATATTTT
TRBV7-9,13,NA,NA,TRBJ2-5,CASSTSVGETQYF,TGTGCCAGCAGCACCTCCGTCGGAGAGACCCAGTACTTC
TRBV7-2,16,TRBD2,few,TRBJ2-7,CASSKTGTSASYEQYF,TGTGCCAGCAGCAAGACCGGGACTAGCGCCTCCTACGAGCAGTACTTC
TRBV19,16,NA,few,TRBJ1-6,CASSITVSSYNSPLHF,TGTGCCAGTAGTATAACGGTCAGCTCCTATAATTCACCCCTCCACTTT
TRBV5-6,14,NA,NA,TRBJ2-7,CASSLGRMSYEQYF,TGTGCCAGCAGCTTGGGACGGATGAGCTACGAGCAGTACTTC
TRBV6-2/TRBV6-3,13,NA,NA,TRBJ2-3,CASSPRTSDTQYF,TGTGCCAGCAGTCCACGTACCTCAGATACGCAGTATTTT
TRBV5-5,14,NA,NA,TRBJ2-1,CASSLERPYNEQFF,TGTGCCAGCAGCTTAGAGAGACCCTACAATGAGCAGTTCTTC
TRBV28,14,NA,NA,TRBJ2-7,CASSRPQSLREQYF,TGTGCCAGCAGTCGGCCTCAGAGTCTACGCGAGCAGTACTTC
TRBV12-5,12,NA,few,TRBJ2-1,CASGLSAAEQFF,TGTGCTAGTGGTTTGTCCGCTGCGGAGCAGTTCTTC
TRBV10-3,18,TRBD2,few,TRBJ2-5,CAISESKPGLAVQETQYF,TGTGCCATCAGTGAGTCCAAACCTGGACTAGCGGTCCAAGAGACCCAGTACTTC
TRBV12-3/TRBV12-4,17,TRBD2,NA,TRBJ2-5,CASSFSRLAVYQETQYF,TGTGCCAGCAGTTTCTCCCGACTAGCGGTATATCAAGAGACCCAGTACTTC
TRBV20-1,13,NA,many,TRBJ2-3,CSRARTYTDTQYF,TGCAGCAGGGCGCGGACCTACACAGATACGCAGTATTTT
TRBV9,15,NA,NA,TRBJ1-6,CASSVETNGGSPLHF,TGTGCCAGCAGCGTAGAGACTAACGGCGGTTCACCCCTCCACTTT
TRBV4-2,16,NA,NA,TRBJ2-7,CASSQKGRGPGGEQYF,TGTGCCAGCAGCCAGAAAGGTCGGGGGCCAGGGGGCGAGCAGTACTTC
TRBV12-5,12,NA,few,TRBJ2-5,CASGLVGRTQYF,TGTGCTAGTGGTTTGGTAGGGCGGACCCAGTACTTC